This T cell receptor (beta chain) was found in a study of post-analysis software for immune sequencing data. Background on the study: Relapsing-remitting, secondary progressive and progressive-relapsing courses of multiple sclerosis were included. General study results and limits: Controls' normalized Chao1 diversity significantly exceeded that of multiple sclerosis patients. There were a handful of TRBV segments more frequent in patients than controls, and TRBV5-6, TRBV5-1 and TRBV20-1 were among them.

cDNA libraries for TCR beta contained unique molecular identifiers. TCRdb redid the calling of the PCR reads with MiXCR, one entry per CDR3 protein. Here the sample spans some 700,000 distinct CDR3 sequences, approximately 59% being singletons. Trimming took 4 bases from V and 8 from J, leaving 12 bases between them. This CDR3 region has 13 residues. CDR1 and CDR2 from the germline V gene are KGHSH and LQKENI. As regards this clonotype: Its specificity is unknown.

The V call is TRBV18, the J call TRBJ2-4; tentatively, D is TRBD2 (7 bases). This TCR was recovered from a girl aged 2 to 9 with multiple sclerosis. The material sequenced was blood. The CDR3 sequence: CASSRGGADIQYF. The CDR3 DNA is TGTGCCAGCTCACGCGGGGGCGCGGACATTCAGTACTTC.